This TCR beta chain was sequenced for a study of blood T cell repertoires in COVID-19. For the study at large: In each case, the material was cDNA or gDNA derived from T cells, B-cell-depleted T cells, or PBMCs.

Original analysis: Amplification of reference gene primers was used by the study to estimate nucleated cell counts. The repertoire was sequenced with immunoSEQ multiplex PCR; TCRdb's copy has only in-frame clones and lacks some. V, J and clone size reflect that table, while D and trimming were determined from the DNA. The sample has approximately 310,000 clones, about 89% seen once; the top ten hold 7.8%. The V gene end was trimmed by 2 bases and the J gene end by 3 bases; junction bases not matched to a gene: 9. The CDR3 consists of 16 residues. Per germline, CDR1 MNHEY and CDR2 SVGEGT. Source material: peripheral blood. The chain has TRBV6-2 or TRBV6-3 and TRBJ2-5; TRBD1 aligns across 7 bases. The source is a woman aged 50 to 60 who had recovered from COVID-19. The CDR3 is CASSYERGRSEETQYF. The CDR3 DNA reads TGTGCCAGCAGTTACGAGAGGGGGCGTTCAGAAGAGACCCAGTACTTC.